This entry is about one T cell receptor (beta chain). This entry belongs to a study of control samples from healthy donors and cancer patients. Here immunoSEQ multiplex PCR was the method, and the copy in TCRdb shows in-frame clones only, minus some. Altogether roughly 80,000 clones are present, about 88% being singletons, with the ten largest covering under 7.5%. Trimming pared 6 bases from V and 4 bases from J, leaving 13 bases between. The germline gives CDR1 SEHNR, CDR2 FQNEAQ (reference sequence). The CDR3 is 14 residues long. The chain couples TRBV7-9 to TRBJ1-3; maybe TRBD1 (5 bases). The receptor comes from a woman between 50 and 59 years old in good health. Sequenced: blood. The CDR3, as DNA: TGTGCCAGCAGACCCGGACGGGGGGGAAACACCATATATTTT. It translates to CASRPGRGGNTIYF.